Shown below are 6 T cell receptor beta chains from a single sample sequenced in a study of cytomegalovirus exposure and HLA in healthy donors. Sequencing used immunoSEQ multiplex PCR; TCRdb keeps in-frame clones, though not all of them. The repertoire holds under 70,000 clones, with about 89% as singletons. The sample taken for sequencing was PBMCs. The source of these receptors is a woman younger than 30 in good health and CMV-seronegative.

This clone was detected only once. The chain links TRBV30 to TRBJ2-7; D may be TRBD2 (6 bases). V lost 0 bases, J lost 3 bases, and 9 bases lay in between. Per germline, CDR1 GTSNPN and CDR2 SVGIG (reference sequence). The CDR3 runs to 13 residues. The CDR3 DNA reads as TGTGCCTGGAGTGTAGCGGGCGGCTACGAGCAGTACTTC. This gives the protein CAWSVAGGYEQYF.

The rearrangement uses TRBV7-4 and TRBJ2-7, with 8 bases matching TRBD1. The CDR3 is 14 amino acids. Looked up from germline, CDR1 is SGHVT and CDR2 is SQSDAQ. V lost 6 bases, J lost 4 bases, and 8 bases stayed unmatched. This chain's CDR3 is CASSTDRVVYEQYF. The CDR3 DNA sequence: TGTGCCAGCAGTACGGACAGGGTTGTATACGAGCAGTACTTC.

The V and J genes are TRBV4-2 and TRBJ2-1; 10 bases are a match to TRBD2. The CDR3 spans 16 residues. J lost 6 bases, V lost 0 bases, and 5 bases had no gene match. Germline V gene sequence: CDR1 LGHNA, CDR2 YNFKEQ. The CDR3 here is CASSQDQAGGPNEQFF. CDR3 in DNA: TGTGCCAGCAGCCAAGATCAAGCGGGAGGGCCCAATGAGCAGTTCTTC.

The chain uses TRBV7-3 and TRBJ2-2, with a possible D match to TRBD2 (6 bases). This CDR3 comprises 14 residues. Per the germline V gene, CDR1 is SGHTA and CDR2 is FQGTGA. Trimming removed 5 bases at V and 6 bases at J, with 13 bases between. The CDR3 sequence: CASSPGLWAGELFF. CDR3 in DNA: TGTGCCAGCAGCCCGGGACTGTGGGCCGGGGAGCTGTTTTTT.

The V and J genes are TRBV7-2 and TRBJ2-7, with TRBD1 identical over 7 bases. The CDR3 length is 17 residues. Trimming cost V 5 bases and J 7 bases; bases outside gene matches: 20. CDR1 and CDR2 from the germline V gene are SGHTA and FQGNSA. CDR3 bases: TGTGCCAGCAGCGGAAGCCAGCAGGGGGAGTGGTCGAAAGAGCAGTACTTC. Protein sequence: CASSGSQQGEWSKEQYF. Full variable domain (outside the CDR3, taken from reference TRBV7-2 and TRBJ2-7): GAGVSQSPSNKVTEKGKDVELRCDPISGHTALYWYRQSLGQGLEFLIYFQGNSAPDKSGLPSDRFSAERTGGSVSTLTIQRTQQEDSAVYLCASSGSQQGEWSKEQYFGPGTRLTVT.

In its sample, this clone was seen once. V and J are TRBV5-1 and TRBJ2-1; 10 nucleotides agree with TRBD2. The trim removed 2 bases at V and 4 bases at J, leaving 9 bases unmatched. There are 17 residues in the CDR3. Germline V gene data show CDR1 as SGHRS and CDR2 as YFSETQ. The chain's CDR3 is CASSFGSGAGGYNEQFF. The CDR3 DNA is TGCGCCAGCAGCTTCGGTAGTGGAGCGGGAGGGTACAATGAGCAGTTCTTC.